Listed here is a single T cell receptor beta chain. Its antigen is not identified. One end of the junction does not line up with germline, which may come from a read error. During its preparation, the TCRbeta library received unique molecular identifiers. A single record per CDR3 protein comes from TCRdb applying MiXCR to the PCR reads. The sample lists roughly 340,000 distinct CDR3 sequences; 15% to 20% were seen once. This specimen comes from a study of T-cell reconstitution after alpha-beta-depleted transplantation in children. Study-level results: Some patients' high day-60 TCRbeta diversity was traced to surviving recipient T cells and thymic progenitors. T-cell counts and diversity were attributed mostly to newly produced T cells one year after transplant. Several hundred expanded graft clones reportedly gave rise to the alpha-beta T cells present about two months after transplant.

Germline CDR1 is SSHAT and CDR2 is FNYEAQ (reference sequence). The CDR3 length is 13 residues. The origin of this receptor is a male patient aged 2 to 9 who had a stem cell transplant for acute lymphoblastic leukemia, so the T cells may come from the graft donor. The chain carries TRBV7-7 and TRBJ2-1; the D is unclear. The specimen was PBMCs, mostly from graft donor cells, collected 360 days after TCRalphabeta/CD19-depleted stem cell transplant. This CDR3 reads CASSPATFHEQFF. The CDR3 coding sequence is TGTGCTAGCAGCCCAGCCACTTTCCATGAGCAGTTCTTC.